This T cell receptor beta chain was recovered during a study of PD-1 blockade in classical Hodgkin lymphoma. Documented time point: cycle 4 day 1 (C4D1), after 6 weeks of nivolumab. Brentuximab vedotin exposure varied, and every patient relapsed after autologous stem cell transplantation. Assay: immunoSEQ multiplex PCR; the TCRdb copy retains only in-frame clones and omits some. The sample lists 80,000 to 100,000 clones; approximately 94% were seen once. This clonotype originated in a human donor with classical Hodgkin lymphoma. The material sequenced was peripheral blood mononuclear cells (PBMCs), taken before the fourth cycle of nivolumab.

CDR3 nucleotides: TGTGCCAGCAGCCCTAAGGGTTCTCGCTTATACGAGCAGTACTTC. Its translation is CASSPKGSRLYEQYF. V gene TRBV5-8 combines with J gene TRBJ2-7; D not resolved. This CDR3 region has 15 residues. Germline CDR1 reads SGHTS; CDR2 reads YDEGEE. Trimming took off 4 bases at V and 4 bases at J, with 18 bases between the two ends.